The present entry profiles one TCR beta chain with its context. As yet, its antigen is unknown. The data originate from a study of CD8 T cells in ankylosing spondylitis. General study points: The authors found the disease-linked clones to be CD8+ and relatively rare in peripheral blood. Matched ankylosing spondylitis synovial fluid reportedly contained a significantly enriched population of disease-linked clones.

TCRdb analysed the 5' RACE reads with MiXCR anew, one entry per CDR3 protein. Among just over 350,000 distinct CDR3 sequences listed, approximately 22% were seen once. What was sequenced was blood, either unsorted or a sorted T cell fraction (not recorded which). The receptor was isolated from a male donor with ankylosing spondylitis or in good health (not recorded which).

CDR3 coding DNA: TGTGCCAGCAGCTTCCTAGACGGCCAAGAGACCCAGTACTTC. Amino acid sequence: CASSFLDGQETQYF. The chain uses TRBV11-2 and TRBJ2-5; no clear D gene. The CDR3 totals 14 residues. V was pared by 3 bases and J by 1 base, with 9 bases between. From germline, CDR1 is SGHAT and CDR2 FQNNGV.